The 4 T cell receptor beta chains reported below all come from one sample, sequenced in a study of cytomegalovirus exposure and HLA in healthy donors (dated by TCRdb to between 2016 and 2019). Library method: the immunoSEQ multiplex PCR assay. For the multiplex PCR, a mixture combining 60 forward primers for TCR Vbeta segments and 13 reverse primers for TCR Jbeta segments was used. TCRdb stores this immuneACCESS table with in-frame sequences only. Part of the clones is absent; in the studies checked, under half of the shortfall reflects unresolved V genes, and no reason is known for the rest. The table for this sample lists some 120,000 clones; roughly 75% of them were counted only once. The ten largest make up approximately 11% of the sample. The sequencing input was PBMCs. The receptor set was obtained from a man aged 30-40 years in good health and CMV-seropositive.

J is TRBJ2-5 and V is TRBV28, with 9 positions matching TRBD2. CDR1 MDHEN and CDR2 SYDVKM come from the germline V gene. CDR3 length equals 14 residues. V trimming: 2 bases; J trimming: 2 bases; junction bases outside the gene matches: 0. The CDR3, as DNA: TGTGCCAGCAGTTTACTAGCGGGACAAGAGACCCAGTACTTC. The encoded protein is CASSLLAGQETQYF.

The count of this clone is one. The chain combines TRBV5-1 with TRBJ2-7, with D perhaps matching TRBD1 (6 bases). CDR3 length: 14 residues. Germline V CDR1 and CDR2: SGHRS, YFSETQ. The V end lost 6 bases, the J end lost 7 bases, and 20 bases lay between the germline ends. CDR3 bases: TGCGCCAGCACCAAGGGGGTGGGGTCGGGGGAGCAGTACTTC. Translation: CASTKGVGSGEQYF.

A single count supports this clone. CDR3 DNA sequence: TGTGCCAGCAGTCCCACAGGAGCCTCCTATAATTCACCCCTCCACTTT. This translates into CASSPTGASYNSPLHF. The V gene is TRBV27, the J gene TRBJ1-6; a weak D match, TRBD1 (5 bases). The CDR3 length is 16 residues. Germline V gene data show CDR1 as MNHEY and CDR2 as SMNVEV (reference sequence). V shed 5 bases and J shed 0 bases, with 11 bases lying between them.

The table lists this clone with a few counts. This chain links TRBV5-4 with TRBJ1-4; unclear D gene. Trimming took 0 bases from V and 4 from J, leaving 4 bases between them. Germline CDR1 reads SGHNT; CDR2 reads YYREEE (reference sequence). CDR3 length equals 13 residues. CDR3 DNA: TGTGCCAGCAGCTTGGCCATTAATGAAAAACTGTTTTTT. Translating it yields CASSLAINEKLFF. The full variable domain, rest sourced from reference TRBV5-4 and TRBJ1-4, is ETGVTQSPTHLIKTRGQQVTLRCSSQSGHNTVSWYQQALGQGPQFIFQYYREEENGRGNFPPRFSGLQFPNYSSELNVNALELDDSALYLCASSLAINEKLFFGSGTQLSVL.